What follows are 21 T cell receptor beta chains derived from one specimen sequenced in a study of blood T cell repertoires in COVID-19. Clones were read by immunoSEQ multiplex PCR, and TCRdb kept only the in-frame ones, dropping some. The sample carries 95,000 to 100,000 clones, 85% to 95% recorded once. Sequencing was done on a sample of peripheral blood. All receptors come from a man between 50 and 59 years old with active COVID-19.

V gene TRBV7-2 combines with J gene TRBJ1-5, with a possible D match to TRBD1 (5 bases). CDR3 length: 12 amino acids. Germline CDR1 reads SGHTA; CDR2 reads FQGNSA. V was trimmed by 6 bases and J by 11 bases, leaving 14 bases between them. The CDR3 nucleotides read TGTGCCAGCAGGGAAGGGGAGGAGGCCCAGCATTTT. It codes for CASREGEEAQHF.

A remark on this clone: At the DNA level, this CDR3 is encoded by other sequences in the same sample as well. The DNA of the CDR3 is TGCAGTGTTCAGGGAAACACTGAAGCTTTCTTT. Translated: CSVQGNTEAFF. The chain employs TRBV20-1 and TRBJ1-1; D might be TRBD1 (5 bases). CDR3 length equals 11 residues. Per the germline V gene, CDR1 is DFQATT and CDR2 is SNEGSKA (reference sequence). Trimming took off 7 bases at V and 2 bases at J, with 8 bases between the two ends.

V and J are TRBV2 and TRBJ2-2, with D perhaps matching TRBD2 (5 bases). The germline CDR1 and CDR2 sequences are SNHLY and FYNNEI. The ends were cut back, 1 base at V and 6 bases at J, with 6 bases in the middle. This CDR3 has 13 residues. CDR3 DNA sequence: TGTGCCAGCAGTGAAGTGCGGGCCGGGGAGCTGTTTTTT. Translating it yields CASSEVRAGELFF.

The chain has TRBV4-2 and TRBJ2-1; 7 bases fit TRBD2. V shed 2 bases, J shed 5 bases, and the junction held 6 bases outside the gene matches. This CDR3 has 15 residues. The V gene's germline CDR1 is LGHNA and CDR2 YNFKEQ. The CDR3 DNA sequence: TGTGCCAGCAGCCAATCAAGCGGGACTGACAATGAGCAGTTCTTC. It specifies CASSQSSGTDNEQFF.

The gene calls are TRBV19 and TRBJ2-1, with 12 bases that match TRBD1. Germline CDR1 reads LNHDA; CDR2 reads SQIVND (reference sequence). Unmatched junction bases numbered 6, after V lost 10 bases and J lost 8 bases. The CDR3 consists of 13 residues. CDR3 bases: TGTGCCACAAGGGGACAGGGGGCCTATGAGCAGTTCTTC. Residues: CATRGQGAYEQFF.

This clone was recorded once. CDR3: CASSGPRTGGNQPQHF. CDR3 DNA: TGTGCCAGCAGCGGACCCAGGACAGGGGGCAATCAGCCCCAGCATTTT. The chain recombines TRBV9 with TRBJ1-5; 9 bases fit TRBD1. V trimming: 3 bases; J trimming: 2 bases; junction bases outside the gene matches: 6. The CDR3 runs 16 residues. Germline V gives CDR1 SGDLS, CDR2 YYNGEE.

This clone is a singleton in its sample. The rearrangement links TRBV30 to TRBJ2-7; the D gene is possibly TRBD1 (5 bases). The CDR3 covers 16 residues. Trimming shortened V by 3 bases and J by 2 bases, and 20 bases separated the two germline ends. The germline gives CDR1 GTSNPN, CDR2 SVGIG (reference sequence). CDR3 sequence reads: CAWSGMTAAKTYEQYF. The CDR3 DNA is TGTGCCTGGAGCGGAATGACAGCCGCGAAAACCTACGAGCAGTACTTC. Drawing the rest from reference TRBV30 and TRBJ2-7, the complete variable domain is SQTIHQWPATLVQPVGSPLSLECTVEGTSNPNLYWYRQAAGRGLQLLFYSVGIGQISSEVPQNLSASRPQDRQFILSSKKLLLSDSGFYLCAWSGMTAAKTYEQYFGPGTRLTVT.

The rearrangement joins TRBV28 to TRBJ2-3; 13 nucleotides agree with TRBD2. Germline V CDR1 and CDR2: MDHEN, SYDVKM. Losses at the gene ends were 5 bases for V and 4 bases for J; bases not matched to a gene: 6. The CDR3 contains 16 residues. CDR3 amino acids: CASSRTSGSGPDTQYF. CDR3 nucleotide sequence: TGTGCCAGCAGTAGGACTAGCGGGAGCGGCCCAGATACGCAGTATTTT.

The chain employs TRBV19 and TRBJ2-1; 16 nucleotides match TRBD2. This CDR3 region has 19 residues. CDR1 and CDR2 (germline): LNHDA, SQIVND (reference sequence). The V segment lost 4 bases and the J segment 4 bases; nucleotides outside the gene matches: 10. CDR3 loop: CASSNWGLAGGPGYNEQFF. CDR3 coding DNA: TGTGCCAGTAGTAACTGGGGACTAGCGGGAGGGCCTGGGTACAATGAGCAGTTCTTC.

A single count supports this clone. This chain joins TRBV6-1 and TRBJ2-1; 7 bases agree with TRBD1. The CDR3 length is 16 residues. V lost 2 bases and J lost 1; bases outside the gene matches: 5. Germline V gives CDR1 MNHNS, CDR2 SASEGT. The CDR3 reads CASSERGRGSYNEQFF. In DNA form, the CDR3 reads TGTGCCAGCAGTGAAAGAGGCAGGGGGTCCTACAATGAGCAGTTCTTC.

The chain has TRBV29-1 and TRBJ1-2; tentative D call: TRBD1 (6 bases). The V gene's germline CDR1 is SQVTM and CDR2 ANQGSEA. The CDR3 consists of 13 residues. The germline V and J ends were trimmed by 4 bases and 6 bases, with 15 bases remaining between them. CDR3 in DNA: TGCAGCGTTGTATGGCAGGGGATCGATGGCTACACCTTC. Encoded protein: CSVVWQGIDGYTF.

The rearrangement joins TRBV18 to TRBJ2-7, with TRBD2 identical over 9 bases. Germline V gene data show CDR1 as KGHSH and CDR2 as LQKENI. This CDR3 has 15 residues. Trimming at V came to 2 bases and at J to 3 bases, leaving 5 bases not matched to a gene. CDR3 in amino acids: CASSPGASGNYEQYF. CDR3 nucleotide sequence: TGTGCCAGCTCACCAGGGGCTAGCGGGAACTACGAGCAGTACTTC.

CDR3 residues: CASSLEPNYEQYF. DNA of the CDR3: TGTGCCAGCAGCTTGGAGCCCAACTACGAGCAGTACTTC. The chain uses TRBV5-4 and TRBJ2-7; D unclear. Per the germline V gene, CDR1 is SGHNT and CDR2 is YYREEE (reference sequence). V gave up 0 bases and J gave up 3 bases, with 7 bases separating them. The CDR3 is 13 residues long.

CDR3 loop: CASSRSPARTDTQYF. The CDR3 nucleotides are TGTGCCAGCAGCCGAAGCCCCGCCCGCACAGATACGCAGTATTTT. The V gene is TRBV3-1 (or the pseudogene TRBV3-2), the J gene TRBJ2-3; D gene ambiguous. V dropped 4 bases and J dropped 1 base, with 12 bases sitting between them. CDR1 and CDR2 (germline): LGHDT, YNNKEL (reference sequence). This CDR3 is 15 amino acids long.

The rearrangement uses TRBV19 and TRBJ2-6, with D possibly being TRBD1 (5 bases). The CDR3 has 16 residues. V lost 4 bases and J lost 0, with 10 bases in between. Germline V gives CDR1 LNHDA, CDR2 SQIVND (reference sequence). The CDR3 protein is CASSTTAVSGANVLTF. CDR3 bases: TGTGCCAGTAGTACGACAGCCGTCTCTGGGGCCAACGTCCTGACTTTC.

This clone occurred a few times. This rearrangement joins TRBV27 to TRBJ2-6; 8 bases fit TRBD1. CDR3 length equals 16 residues. Germline V gives CDR1 MNHEY, CDR2 SMNVEV (reference sequence). The ends lost 3 bases at V and 1 base at J; junction bases unmatched: 2. In DNA, the CDR3 is TGTGCCAGCAGTTTGCGGACAGGGTCTGGGGCCAACGTCCTGACTTTC. Protein sequence: CASSLRTGSGANVLTF.

The chain couples TRBV28 to TRBJ2-4, with TRBD2 identical over 7 bases. V lost 3 bases and J lost 10; bases outside the gene matches: 6. Germline loops: CDR1 MDHEN, CDR2 SYDVKM. The CDR3 runs to 13 residues. CDR3 coding DNA: TGTGCCAGCAGTTTTTCCAGCGGGGAAATTCAGTACTTC. Its translation is CASSFSSGEIQYF. Supplemented by reference TRBV28 and TRBJ2-4, the full variable domain reads DVKVTQSSRYLVKRTGEKVFLECVQDMDHENMFWYRQDPGLGLRLIYFSYDVKMKEKGDIPEGYSVSREKKERFSLILESASTNQTSMYLCASSFSSGEIQYFGAGTRLSVL.

This clone came up once. The chain combines TRBV5-4 with TRBJ2-1, with TRBD2 identical over 12 bases. Losses at the gene ends were 0 bases for V and 4 bases for J; bases not matched to a gene: 5. The length of the CDR3 is 17 residues. The germline gives CDR1 SGHNT, CDR2 YYREEE (reference sequence). The CDR3 region is CASSLVLGTSGYNEQFF. CDR3 coding DNA: TGTGCCAGCAGCTTGGTACTAGGGACTAGCGGGTACAATGAGCAGTTCTTC.

This chain connects TRBV6-5 to TRBJ2-3; 9 nucleotides line up with TRBD1. The CDR3 runs 15 residues. J was trimmed by 4 bases and V by 7 bases; bases with no gene match: 9. Germline values: CDR1 MNHEY, CDR2 SVGAGI. CDR3 residues: CASKDRGFSPDTQYF. The CDR3 DNA sequence: TGTGCCAGCAAGGACAGGGGTTTTTCTCCAGATACGCAGTATTTT.

The rearrangement uses TRBV6-5 and TRBJ1-1, with D hard to call. Trimming took off 0 bases at V and 0 bases at J, with 8 bases between the two ends. This CDR3 region has 15 residues. CDR1 and CDR2 from the germline V gene are MNHEY and SVGAGI. This chain's CDR3 is CASSYSAGMNTEAFF. In DNA, the CDR3 is TGTGCCAGCAGTTACTCTGCGGGAATGAACACTGAAGCTTTCTTT.

The gene calls are TRBV5-4 and TRBJ2-2, with 9 positions matching TRBD2. Germline-derived CDR1 and CDR2 are SGHNT and YYREEE (reference sequence). This CDR3 is built from 16 residues. V shed 4 bases, J shed 3 bases, and the junction held 7 bases outside the gene matches. Here the CDR3 DNA reads TGTGCCAGCAGCGGTCGGGGCGGGAGGGACACCGGGGAGCTGTTTTTT. Translation gives CASSGRGGRDTGELFF.